The next 22 T cell receptor beta chains were all read from a single sample in a study of blood T cells in healthy people across ages. Next came a second PCR, run for about 6 to 12 cycles, which used a sample-barcoded 5' primer along with a J-beta primer mix. TCRdb re-derived calls from the 5' RACE reads in MiXCR, one entry per CDR3 protein. The sample shows approximately 770,000 distinct CDR3 sequences, 55% to 75% of them seen only once. The sequenced sample consisted of blood. These receptors were taken from a man in his thirties or forties in good health.

The chain carries TRBV4-3 and TRBJ2-5; tentative D call: TRBD2 (6 bases). The DNA end is more similar to TRBJ2-7, so the J call may be wrong. Germline V lookup: CDR1 LGHNA, CDR2 YSLEER. CDR3 size: 13 residues. CDR3 nucleotide sequence: TGCGCCAGCAGCCAAGAGCCGGGAGACGAGCAGTACTTC. Translated: CASSQEPGDEQYF.

The genes are TRBV7-2 and TRBJ2-5; D is unclear. The CDR3 is 14 amino acids. Trimming took off 3 bases at V and 4 bases at J, with 12 bases between the two ends. Germline V gene lookup returns CDR1 SGHTA and CDR2 FQGNSA. The CDR3 DNA follows: TGTGCCAGCAGCTTCCAGGCAGGTCCAGAGACCCAGTACTTC. This encodes CASSFQAGPETQYF. The full variable domain, rest sourced from reference TRBV7-2 and TRBJ2-5, is GAGVSQSPSNKVTEKGKDVELRCDPISGHTALYWYRQSLGQGLEFLIYFQGNSAPDKSGLPSDRFSAERTGGSVSTLTIQRTQQEDSAVYLCASSFQAGPETQYFGPGTRLLVL.

The genes are TRBV6-2 or TRBV6-3 and TRBJ2-4; D is unresolved. CDR1 is MNHEY and CDR2 is SVGEGT in the germline V gene. The V end lost 4 bases, the J end lost 4 bases, and 20 bases lay between the germline ends. The CDR3 is 17 amino acids. The CDR3 sequence: CASSLLPVGMGKNIQYF. The CDR3 DNA follows: TGTGCCAGCAGTTTGCTCCCCGTCGGTATGGGGAAAAACATTCAGTACTTC.

V is TRBV7-2 and J is TRBJ2-5; a possible D gene is TRBD2 (7 bases). Trimming removed 5 bases from V and 4 bases from J, with 20 bases in between. Germline lookup yields CDR1 SGHTA and CDR2 FQGNSA. The CDR3 has 16 amino acids. CDR3 sequence (DNA): TGTGCCAGCAGCCGGGGGAGGGGGACGGGCACAGAGACCCAGTACTTC. The encoded protein is CASSRGRGTGTETQYF.

The gene calls are TRBV12-3 or TRBV12-4 and TRBJ2-3, with D perhaps matching TRBD1 (6 bases). Deletions cut 5 bases from V and 5 bases from J, with 14 bases between. The CDR3 extends over 14 amino acids. For the CDR3, the DNA is TGTGCCAGCAGTGTCAGAGTGACAGGAGATACGCAGTATTTT. Protein: CASSVRVTGDTQYF.

In DNA, the CDR3 is TGCGCCAGCAGCCAAGAGTTTTATAGGTCAGGGAAAAGGAAAAACATTCAGTACTTC. Its translation is CASSQEFYRSGKRKNIQYF. The chain is built from TRBV4-3 and TRBJ2-4; D possibly corresponds to TRBD1 (5 bases). The CDR3 spans 19 residues. Germline V gene lookup returns CDR1 LGHNA and CDR2 YSLEER. Trimming left V 0 bases short and J 4 bases short, with 22 bases between.

This clonotype has just a few counts. The chain links TRBV12-3 or TRBV12-4 to TRBJ2-3; D not resolved. The CDR3 is 14 residues long. V lost 6 bases and J 3 bases, leaving 13 bases between the germline ends. CDR3: CASSFGWQTDTQYF. CDR3 DNA: TGTGCCAGCAGCTTCGGATGGCAGACAGATACGCAGTATTTT.

The chain links TRBV4-1 to TRBJ2-3; 9 bases align to TRBD2. From germline, CDR1 is MGHRA and CDR2 YSYEKL. J lost 1 base, V lost 1 base, and 6 bases had no gene match. This CDR3 comprises 17 residues. The CDR3 region is CASSQGGLAGGTDTQYF. CDR3 nucleotides: TGCGCCAGCAGCCAAGGCGGCTTAGCGGGGGGCACAGATACGCAGTATTTT.

The genes are TRBV20-1 and TRBJ2-4; perhaps TRBD1 as D (6 bases). The CDR3 totals 11 residues. The germline V gene encodes CDR1 DFQATT and CDR2 SNEGSKA (reference sequence). The germline V and J ends were trimmed by 5 bases and 6 bases, with 8 bases remaining between them. DNA of the CDR3: TGCAGTGCTGAACAGGGAAACATTCAGTACTTC. It specifies CSAEQGNIQYF.

The rearrangement links TRBV6-2 or TRBV6-3 to TRBJ1-1; D is perhaps TRBD1 (6 bases). Germline V CDR1 and CDR2: MNHEY, SVGEGT. Between the trimmed V and J ends, which lost 4 bases and 7 bases, there was a span of 28 bases. The CDR3 runs to 18 residues. CDR3 loop: CASSLRTGTNRVQFEAFF. CDR3 nucleotide sequence: TGTGCCAGCAGTTTAAGAACCGGGACAAATAGGGTCCAATTTGAAGCTTTCTTT.

V is TRBV15 and J is TRBJ1-2; 7 bases agree with TRBD1. J was trimmed by 4 bases and V by 8 bases; bases with no gene match: 4. Germline lookup yields CDR1 LNHNV and CDR2 YYDKDF (reference sequence). The length of the CDR3 is 12 residues. CDR3 coding DNA: TGTGCCACCGCAAGACAGGGCTATGGCTACACCTTC. Amino acids: CATARQGYGYTF.

This clonotype has just a few counts. At one of its ends the junction is not consistent with the germline gene, which may arise from a read error. V gene TRBV4-3 combines with J gene TRBJ2-1; the match to TRBD2 covers 7 bases. CDR1 is LGHNA, CDR2 YSLEER, per germline. This CDR3 has 16 residues. In nucleotides, the CDR3 is TGCGCCAGCAGCCAAGGCAGACTAGCCTCCTTCAATGAGCAGTTCTTC. This codes for CASSQGRLASFNEQFF.

This clonotype was seen a few times. This chain joins TRBV7-2 and TRBJ2-1, with 12 bases matching TRBD2. The CDR3 is 15 residues long. The V and J ends lost 5 bases and 4 bases, in that order; junction bases with no gene match: 3. CDR1 is SGHTA, CDR2 FQGNSA, per germline. The CDR3 spells CASSPSGGVYNEQFF. The CDR3 DNA reads as TGTGCCAGCAGCCCTAGCGGGGGGGTATACAATGAGCAGTTCTTC.

The rearrangement joins TRBV29-1 to TRBJ2-5; tentative D call: TRBD1 (5 bases). V lost 7 bases and J 3 bases, leaving 12 bases between the germline ends. The germline V gene encodes CDR1 SQVTM and CDR2 ANQGSEA. CDR3 length: 12 residues. The CDR3 coding sequence is TGCAGCGCCACCAGGGTTAAAGAGACCCAGTACTTC. Translated, it gives CSATRVKETQYF. The full variable domain, in which reference TRBV29-1 and TRBJ2-5 provide the parts outside the CDR3, is SAVISQKPSRDICQRGTSLTIQCQVDSQVTMMFWYRQQPGQSLTLIATANQGSEATYESGFVIDKFPISRPNLTFSTLTVSNMSPEDSSIYLCSATRVKETQYFGPGTRLLVL.

The CDR3, as DNA: TGTGCCAGCAGCTACGGGACGGCCTCTACAATGCGGCGGTTCTTC. Translated, it gives CASSYGTASTMRRFF. The rearrangement uses TRBV7-2 and TRBJ2-1, with D perhaps assigned TRBD1 or TRBD2 (5 bases each). Looked up from germline, CDR1 is SGHTA and CDR2 is FQGNSA. CDR3 length: 15 amino acids. The V end lost 4 bases, the J end lost 15 bases, and 25 bases lay between the germline ends.

This clonotype has a handful of counts. The chain joins TRBV4-3 to TRBJ2-4; no clear D gene. The length of the CDR3 is 15 residues. Germline CDR1 LGHNA, CDR2 YSLEER. V was clipped by 0 bases and J by 7 bases, with 13 bases between them. Here the CDR3 reads CASSQESAVGNIQYF. The CDR3 coding sequence is TGCGCCAGCAGCCAAGAGTCCGCGGTCGGGAACATTCAGTACTTC.

The chain employs TRBV20-1 and TRBJ2-7; possible D gene TRBD1, 5 bases. CDR3 length: 14 amino acids. The V gene lost 0 bases and the J gene lost 10 bases, with 19 bases spanning the gap. The germline V gene has CDR1 DFQATT and CDR2 SNEGSKA (reference sequence). The CDR3 DNA reads TGCAGTGCTAGAGAGGCAGGGCTCCAAGAGACCCAGTACGTC. Its translation is CSAREAGLQETQYV.

The chain joins TRBV20-1 to TRBJ2-4; 8 nucleotides match TRBD1. Gene TRBJ2-7 matches the end of the DNA better, so the J call may be wrong. CDR1 is DFQATT, CDR2 SNEGSKA, per germline (reference sequence). The CDR3 sequence is 17 residues long. This CDR3 reads CSARTTGRGRDRSEQYF. The CDR3 nucleotides are TGCAGTGCTAGGACAACGGGCCGGGGCAGGGACAGGTCCGAGCAGTACTTC.

This clonotype appeared a few times. The chain employs TRBV7-2 and TRBJ1-2; TRBD1 aligns across 9 bases. V gave up 5 bases and J gave up 5 bases; unmatched junction bases: 12. Germline V gene data show CDR1 as SGHTA and CDR2 as FQGNSA. The CDR3 contains 16 residues. CDR3 in DNA: TGTGCCAGCAGCATCAGGACAGGGGACTCCCCTTATGGCTACACCTTC. This gives the protein CASSIRTGDSPYGYTF.

This clonotype was seen only a few times. The V and J genes are TRBV15 and TRBJ1-5, with D perhaps TRBD1 (5 bases). Trimming left V 0 bases short and J 7 bases short, with 13 bases between. Per the germline V gene, CDR1 is LNHNV and CDR2 is YYDKDF (reference sequence). The length of the CDR3 is 15 residues. The CDR3 loop reads CATSRDRGFGQPQHF. For the CDR3, the DNA is TGTGCCACCAGCAGAGATCGGGGGTTCGGGCAGCCCCAGCATTTT.

In this sample, this clonotype turned up a few times. This chain uses TRBV7-6 with TRBJ2-7; unclear D gene. V was shortened by 8 bases and J by 0 bases, with 14 bases between the two germline ends. The germline gives CDR1 SGHVS, CDR2 FNYEAQ. The CDR3 is 14 residues long. CDR3 loop: CASATASDSYEQYF. Here the CDR3 DNA reads TGTGCCAGCGCGACCGCCAGCGACTCCTACGAGCAGTACTTC.

A few counts support this clonotype. The gene calls are TRBV5-1 and TRBJ2-5; a weak D match, TRBD1 (6 bases). Per the germline V gene, CDR1 is SGHRS and CDR2 is YFSETQ. This CDR3 comprises 16 residues. Trimming took off 4 bases at V and 0 bases at J, with 16 bases between the two ends. The CDR3 nucleotides are TGCGCCAGCAGCGTTGCAGCCGACAGGCACCAAGAGACCCAGTACTTC. Encoded protein: CASSVAADRHQETQYF.